This T cell receptor (beta chain) was sequenced in a study of T cell repertoires in cytomegalovirus infection. Study in general: HLA-B-restricted CMV epitopes that are well studied, plus recently identified HLA-C-restricted ones, were used by the study. Evidence of both CMV infection and a matching HLA type came from public TCR beta signatures.

This clonotype was counted between two and nine times. Its antigen is undetermined. The CDR3 loop spans 14 amino acids. Germline values: CDR1 MGHRA, CDR2 YSYEKL. The ends were cut back, 4 bases at V and 5 bases at J, with 14 bases in the middle. Via MiXCR, TCRdb re-called the reads, giving one row per CDR3 protein. Of 700,000 to 850,000 distinct CDR3 sequences listed, approximately 32% were seen once; the top ten hold 9.5% to 15%. This sequence was found in a human donor in good health (CMV status not recorded). Some clones in this sample may be carry-over from other donors' samples. This specimen consisted of cultured CD8+ T cells from PBMCs, obtained from culture after CMV antigen stimulation. The J gene is TRBJ2-5, the V gene TRBV4-1; TRBD2 is a possible D gene (7 bases). This chain's CDR3 is CASSPIRGGETQYF. The CDR3, as DNA: TGCGCCAGCAGCCCCATAAGGGGGGGGGAGACCCAGTACTTC.